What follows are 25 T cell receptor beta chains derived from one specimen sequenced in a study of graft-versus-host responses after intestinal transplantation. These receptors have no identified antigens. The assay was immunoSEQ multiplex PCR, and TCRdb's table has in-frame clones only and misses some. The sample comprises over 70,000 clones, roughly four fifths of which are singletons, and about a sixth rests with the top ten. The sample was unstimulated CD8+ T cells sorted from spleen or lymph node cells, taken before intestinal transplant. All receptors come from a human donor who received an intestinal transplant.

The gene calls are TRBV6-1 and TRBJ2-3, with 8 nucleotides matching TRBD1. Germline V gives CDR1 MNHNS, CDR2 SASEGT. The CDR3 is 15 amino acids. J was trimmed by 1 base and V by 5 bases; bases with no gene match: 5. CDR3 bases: TGTGCCAGCAGTACGCCGGGACAGGGCACAGATACGCAGTATTTT. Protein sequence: CASSTPGQGTDTQYF.

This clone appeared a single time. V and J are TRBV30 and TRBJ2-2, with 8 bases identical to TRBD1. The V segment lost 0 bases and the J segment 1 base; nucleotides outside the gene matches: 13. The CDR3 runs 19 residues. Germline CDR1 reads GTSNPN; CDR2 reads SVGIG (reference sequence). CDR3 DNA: TGTGCCTGGAGTGTATATCTCCCGGTGGGGACAGGGAACACCGGGGAGCTGTTTTTT. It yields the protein CAWSVYLPVGTGNTGELFF.

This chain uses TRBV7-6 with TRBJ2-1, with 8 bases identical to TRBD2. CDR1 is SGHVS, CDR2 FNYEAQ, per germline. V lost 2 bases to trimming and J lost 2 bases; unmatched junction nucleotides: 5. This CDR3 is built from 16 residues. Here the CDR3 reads CASSLTGGLAYNEQFF. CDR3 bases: TGTGCCAGCAGCTTAACGGGGGGACTAGCCTACAATGAGCAGTTCTTC.

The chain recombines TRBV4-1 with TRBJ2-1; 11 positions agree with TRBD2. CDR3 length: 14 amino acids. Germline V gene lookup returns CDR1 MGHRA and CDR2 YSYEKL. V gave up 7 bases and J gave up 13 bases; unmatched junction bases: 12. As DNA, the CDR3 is TGCGCCAGCACAAACCCTAGCGGGGGGAGTGGCCAGTTCTTC. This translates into CASTNPSGGSGQFF.

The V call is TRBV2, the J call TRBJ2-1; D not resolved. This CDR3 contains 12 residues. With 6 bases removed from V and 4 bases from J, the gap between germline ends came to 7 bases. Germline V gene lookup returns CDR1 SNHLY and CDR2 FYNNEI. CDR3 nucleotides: TGTGCCAGCAGGACATCTTACAATGAGCAGTTCTTC. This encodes CASRTSYNEQFF.

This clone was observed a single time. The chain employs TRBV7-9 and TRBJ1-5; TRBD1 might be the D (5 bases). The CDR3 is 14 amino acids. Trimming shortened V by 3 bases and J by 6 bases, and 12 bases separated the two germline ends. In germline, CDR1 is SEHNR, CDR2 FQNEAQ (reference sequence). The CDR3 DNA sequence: TGTGCCAGCAGCTTGGATGTCGGGGGTCAGCCCCAGCATTTT. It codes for CASSLDVGGQPQHF.

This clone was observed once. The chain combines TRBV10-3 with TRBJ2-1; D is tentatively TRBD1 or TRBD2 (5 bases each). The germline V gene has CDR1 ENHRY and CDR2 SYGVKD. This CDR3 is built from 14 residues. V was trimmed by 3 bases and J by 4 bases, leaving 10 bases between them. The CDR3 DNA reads TGTGCCATCAGTGATAATGGGGGATACAATGAGCAGTTCTTC. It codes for CAISDNGGYNEQFF.

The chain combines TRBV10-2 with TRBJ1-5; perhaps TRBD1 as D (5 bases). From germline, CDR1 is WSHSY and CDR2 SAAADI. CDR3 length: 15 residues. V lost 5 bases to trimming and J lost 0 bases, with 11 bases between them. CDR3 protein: CASSRAGRSNQPQHF. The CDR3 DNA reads TGCGCCAGCAGTAGGGCGGGGCGTAGCAATCAGCCCCAGCATTTT.

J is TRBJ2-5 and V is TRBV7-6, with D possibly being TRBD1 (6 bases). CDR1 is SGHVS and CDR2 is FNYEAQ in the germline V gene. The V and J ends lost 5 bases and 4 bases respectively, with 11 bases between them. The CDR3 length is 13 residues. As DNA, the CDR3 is TGTGCCAGCAGCCCAGCCAGGGGAGAGACCCAGTACTTC. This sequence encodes CASSPARGETQYF.

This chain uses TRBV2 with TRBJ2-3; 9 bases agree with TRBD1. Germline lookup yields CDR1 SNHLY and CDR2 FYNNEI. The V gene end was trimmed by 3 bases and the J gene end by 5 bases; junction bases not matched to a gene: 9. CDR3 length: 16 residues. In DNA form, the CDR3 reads TGTGCCAGCAGTGACGAGGGACAGGGATTGTTAGATACGCAGTATTTT. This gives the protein CASSDEGQGLLDTQYF.

The CDR3 spells CASMAASGIQETQYF. The CDR3 nucleotides read TGTGCCAGCATGGCGGCTAGCGGGATCCAAGAGACCCAGTACTTC. The genes are TRBV6-1 and TRBJ2-5; 9 bases are shared with TRBD2. The germline V gene has CDR1 MNHNS and CDR2 SASEGT. Trimming cost V 7 bases and J 1 base; bases outside gene matches: 7. The CDR3 runs to 15 residues.

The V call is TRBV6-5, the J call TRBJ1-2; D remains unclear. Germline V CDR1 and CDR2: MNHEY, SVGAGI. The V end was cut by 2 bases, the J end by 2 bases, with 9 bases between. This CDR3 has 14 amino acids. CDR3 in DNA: TGTGCCAGCAGTTACGACGGTCTGAACTATGGCTACACCTTC. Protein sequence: CASSYDGLNYGYTF.

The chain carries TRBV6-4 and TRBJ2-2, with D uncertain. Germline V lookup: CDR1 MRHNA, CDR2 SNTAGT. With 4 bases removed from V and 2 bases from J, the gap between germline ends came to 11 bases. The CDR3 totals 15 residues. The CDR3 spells CASSVDAGNTGELFF. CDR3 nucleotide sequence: TGTGCCAGCAGTGTAGATGCAGGCAACACCGGGGAGCTGTTTTTT.

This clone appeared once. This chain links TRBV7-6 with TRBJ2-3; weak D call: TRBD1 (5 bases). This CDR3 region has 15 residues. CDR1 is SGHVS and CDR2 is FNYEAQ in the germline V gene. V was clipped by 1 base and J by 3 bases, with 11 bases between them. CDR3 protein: CASSLEGDSTDTQYF. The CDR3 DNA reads TGTGCCAGCAGCTTAGAAGGGGATAGTACAGATACGCAGTATTTT.

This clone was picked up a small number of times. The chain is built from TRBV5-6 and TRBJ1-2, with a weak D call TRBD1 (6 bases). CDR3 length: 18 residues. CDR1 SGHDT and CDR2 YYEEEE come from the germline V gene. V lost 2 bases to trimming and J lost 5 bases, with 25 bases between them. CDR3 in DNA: TGTGCCAGCAGCTTTACACCCAATATAGGGGGGGATTTTTATGGCTACACCTTC. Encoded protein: CASSFTPNIGGDFYGYTF.

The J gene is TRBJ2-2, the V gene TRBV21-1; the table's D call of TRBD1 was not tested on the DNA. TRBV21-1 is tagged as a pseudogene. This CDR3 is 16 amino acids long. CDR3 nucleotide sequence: TGTGCCAGCACACCGACAGGGGGCGCCTTCACCGGGGAGCTGTTTTTT. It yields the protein CASTPTGGAFTGELFF.

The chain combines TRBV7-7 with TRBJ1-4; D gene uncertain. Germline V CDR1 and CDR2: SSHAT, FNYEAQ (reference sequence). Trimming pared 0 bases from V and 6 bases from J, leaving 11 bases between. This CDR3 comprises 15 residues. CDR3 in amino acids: CASSLAWGVYEKLFF. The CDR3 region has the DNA TGTGCCAGCAGCTTAGCATGGGGTGTATATGAAAAACTGTTTTTT.

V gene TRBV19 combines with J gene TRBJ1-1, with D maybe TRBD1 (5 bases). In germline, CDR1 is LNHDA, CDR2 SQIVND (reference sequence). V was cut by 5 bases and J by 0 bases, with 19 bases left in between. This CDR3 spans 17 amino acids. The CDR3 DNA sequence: TGTGCCAGTAGTCCCTCCTGGGGCGAGCTCATGAACACTGAAGCTTTCTTT. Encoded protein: CASSPSWGELMNTEAFF.

CDR3 DNA: TGTGCCAGCAGCCAGGGATACGAGCAGTACTTC. Translated: CASSQGYEQYF. The chain recombines TRBV14 with TRBJ2-7; no firm D call. CDR1 SGHDN and CDR2 FVKESK come from the germline V gene. The ends were cut back, 3 bases at V and 4 bases at J, with 4 bases in the middle. The CDR3 runs to 11 residues.

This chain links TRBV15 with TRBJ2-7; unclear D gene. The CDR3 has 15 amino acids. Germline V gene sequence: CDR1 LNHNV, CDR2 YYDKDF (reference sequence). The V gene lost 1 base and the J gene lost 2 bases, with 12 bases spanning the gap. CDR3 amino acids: CATSRAPGPAYEQYF. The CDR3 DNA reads TGTGCCACCAGCAGAGCCCCCGGGCCTGCCTACGAGCAGTACTTC.

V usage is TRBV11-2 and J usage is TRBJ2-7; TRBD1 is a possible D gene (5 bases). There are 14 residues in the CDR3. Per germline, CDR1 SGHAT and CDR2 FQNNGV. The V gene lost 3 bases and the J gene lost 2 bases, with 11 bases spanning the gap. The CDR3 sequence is CASSFSPGTYEQYF. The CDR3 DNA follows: TGTGCCAGCAGCTTCTCCCCAGGGACCTACGAGCAGTACTTC.

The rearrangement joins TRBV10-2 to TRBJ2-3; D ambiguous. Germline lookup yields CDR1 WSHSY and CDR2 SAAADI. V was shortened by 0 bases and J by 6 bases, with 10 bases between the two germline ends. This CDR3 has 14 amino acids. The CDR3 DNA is TGCGCCAGCAGTGAGTCAAGGAGTGAGGATACGCAGTATTTT. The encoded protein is CASSESRSEDTQYF.

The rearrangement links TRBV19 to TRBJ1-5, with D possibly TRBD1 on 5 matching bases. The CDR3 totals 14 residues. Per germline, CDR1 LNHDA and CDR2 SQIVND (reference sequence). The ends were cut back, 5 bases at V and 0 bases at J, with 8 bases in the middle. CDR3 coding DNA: TGTGCCAGTAGTTACGGGGGTAGCAATCAGCCCCAGCATTTT. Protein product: CASSYGGSNQPQHF. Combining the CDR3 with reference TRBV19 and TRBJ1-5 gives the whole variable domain DGGITQSPKYLFRKEGQNVTLSCEQNLNHDAMYWYRQDPGQGLRLIYYSQIVNDFQKGDIAEGYSVSREKKESFPLTVTSAQKNPTAFYLCASSYGGSNQPQHFGDGTRLSIL.

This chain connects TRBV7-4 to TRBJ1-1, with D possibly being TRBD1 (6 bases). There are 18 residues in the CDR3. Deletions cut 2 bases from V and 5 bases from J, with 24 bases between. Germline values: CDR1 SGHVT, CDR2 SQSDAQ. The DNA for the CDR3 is TGTGCCAGCAGCTTATTCCGAGGACAGCACTCCCCGGGGACTGAAGCTTTCTTT. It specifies CASSLFRGQHSPGTEAFF.

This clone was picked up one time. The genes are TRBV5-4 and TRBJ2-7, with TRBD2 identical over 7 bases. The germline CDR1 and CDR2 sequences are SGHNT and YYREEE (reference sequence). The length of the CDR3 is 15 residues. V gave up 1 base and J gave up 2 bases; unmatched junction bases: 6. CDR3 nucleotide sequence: TGTGCCAGCAGCTTGACGGGAGGCCTAGCCTACGAGCAGTACTTC. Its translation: CASSLTGGLAYEQYF.